One T cell receptor (beta chain) is described in this entry. No antigen is known for it. This specimen belongs to a study of T-cell reconstitution after alpha-beta-depleted transplantation in children. Study results and caveats: Several patients had high TCRbeta diversity at day 60; it came from surviving recipient T cells and thymic progenitors. Expanded graft clones, several hundred of them, were reportedly the source of alpha-beta T cells about two months after transplant. When one year had passed after transplant, most T-cell counts and diversity came from newly produced T cells.

Molecular barcoding with unique molecular identifiers was used for the TCRbeta library. MiXCR, applied by TCRdb to the PCR reads, yields one record per CDR3 protein. The table shows around 60,000 distinct CDR3 sequences, with roughly 45% occurring only once. Trimming shortened V by 3 bases and J by 0 bases, and 18 bases separated the two germline ends. Germline lookup yields CDR1 SEHNR and CDR2 FQNEAQ (reference sequence). The CDR3 runs to 17 residues. V is TRBV7-9 and J is TRBJ2-7, with D perhaps matching TRBD2 (6 bases). Sequences were derived from PBMCs, mostly from graft donor cells, sampled 360 days after TCRalphabeta/CD19-depleted stem cell transplant. This clonotype originated in a male patient between 5 and 17 years old who had a stem cell transplant for acute lymphoblastic leukemia, so the T cells may come from the graft donor. The CDR3 sequence is CASSFHFWGESSYEQYF. CDR3 DNA sequence: TGTGCCAGCAGCTTCCACTTTTGGGGGGAGAGCTCCTACGAGCAGTACTTC. The full variable domain, with the rest looked up from reference TRBV7-9 and TRBJ2-7, is DTGVSQNPRHKITKRGQNVTFRCDPISEHNRLYWYRQTLGQGPEFLTYFQNEAQLEKSRLLSDRFSAERPKGSFSTLEIQRTEQGDSAMYLCASSFHFWGESSYEQYFGPGTRLTVT.